These T cell receptor beta chains were read from a single sample in a study of T cell changes during pregnancy in multiple sclerosis. Only in-frame clones appear in the TCRdb table, and some are missing; sequencing was by immunoSEQ multiplex PCR. This repertoire shows about 59,000 clones, about 93% found once; its top ten account for 2.6%. The specimen comprised CD8+ T cells from peripheral blood mononuclear cells, sampled in the third trimester of pregnancy. These receptors were obtained from a female donor with multiple sclerosis, enrolled in a pregnancy study. CDR3s include the opening cysteine and the closing phenylalanine or tryptophan. D genes are given only for firm matches.

d_call j_call v_call cdr3_aa
TRBD2 TRBJ2-5 TRBV19 CASSMTSGTQETQYF
TRBD1 TRBJ1-2 TRBV2 CASSAGQGAQGYTF
NA TRBJ2-7 TRBV19 CASSITTGEQYF
TRBD2 TRBJ2-7 TRBV5-1 CASRVTSGGAYEQYF
TRBD2 TRBJ2-1 TRBV7-9 CASSFKREFNEQFF
TRBD1 TRBJ2-3 TRBV7-8 CASSPPGQRTDTQYF
TRBD1 TRBJ2-7 TRBV6-1 CASNHRGSAYEQYF
TRBD2 TRBJ2-2 TRBV27 CASSSLGGYANTGELFF
NA TRBJ2-7 TRBV19 CASSPAGLTYEQYF
NA TRBJ2-7 TRBV23-1 CASSRPGLAKYF
NA TRBJ2-7 TRBV7-6 CASSLLGSEQYF
TRBD1 TRBJ1-2 TRBV2 CASSFGQGGYGYTF
TRBD2 TRBJ2-5 TRBV7-9 CASSMGLAGGVGETQYF
NA TRBJ2-7 TRBV13 CASSPRRAGLNEQYF
NA TRBJ2-3 TRBV7-9 CASSPPGGEKRAGVDTQYF
TRBD2 TRBJ2-3 TRBV5-8 CASSPGTSASTDTQYF
NA TRBJ2-7 TRBV27 CASSFSVGSYEQYF
NA TRBJ2-7 TRBV19 CASSIWQGYEQYF
TRBD2 TRBJ2-7 TRBV4-2 CASSQEGTSGYEQYF
NA TRBJ2-1 TRBV28 CATLLVPASYNEQFF
TRBD2 TRBJ2-1 TRBV11-3 CASSLMVREVSQFF
NA TRBJ2-6 TRBV2 CASSEQGSGANVLTF
NA TRBJ2-5 TRBV7-3 CASSLNGGRETQYF
TRBD2 TRBJ2-1 TRBV9 CASSVAGTGGLNEQFF
TRBD1 TRBJ1-2 TRBV5-8 CASSFVQGGKGYTF